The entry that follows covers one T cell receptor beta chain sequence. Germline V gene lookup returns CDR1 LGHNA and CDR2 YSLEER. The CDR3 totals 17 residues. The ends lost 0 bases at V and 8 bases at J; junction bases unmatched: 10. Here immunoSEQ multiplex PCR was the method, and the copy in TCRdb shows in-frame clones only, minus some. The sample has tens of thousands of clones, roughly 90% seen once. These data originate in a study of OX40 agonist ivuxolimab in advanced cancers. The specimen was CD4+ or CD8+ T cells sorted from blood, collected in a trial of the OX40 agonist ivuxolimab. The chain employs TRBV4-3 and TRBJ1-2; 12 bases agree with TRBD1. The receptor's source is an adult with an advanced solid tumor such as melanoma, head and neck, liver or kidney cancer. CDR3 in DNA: TGCGCCAGCAGCCAAGACACCTGGGACAGGGGGCGCACCGGCTACACCTTC. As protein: CASSQDTWDRGRTGYTF.